Sequencing of this T cell receptor beta chain was carried out in a study of cytomegalovirus exposure and HLA in healthy donors. 60 Vbeta and 13 Jbeta primers were used in PCR. This table comes from immunoSEQ multiplex PCR, and its TCRdb copy is limited to in-frame clones, with some not included. Of about 170,000 clones detected, just over 75% appear once; the ten largest clones hold 2% to 2.5%. With 3 bases clipped from V and 7 bases from J, the junction kept 3 bases outside the gene matches. Looked up from germline, CDR1 is KGHSY and CDR2 is FQNENV. The CDR3 covers 15 residues. The V gene is TRBV16, the J gene TRBJ1-6, with 10 bases lining up with TRBD1. The specimen sequenced was PBMCs. This receptor was identified in a woman younger than 45 in good health and CMV-seropositive. CDR3 sequence (DNA): TGTGCCAGCAGCCAGCGGACAGGGGGAAATTCACCCCTCCACTTT. It specifies CASSQRTGGNSPLHF.